This TCR beta chain was captured in a study of human T cells and chemical hapten exposure (dated by TCRdb to the early 2020s). Some background on the complete study: For sensitization, 2% DPC in acetone was applied to a 2 cm by 2 cm area of upper inner arm skin. Throughout the study period of roughly five months, patients also received therapeutic DPC doses to the scalp every week. Patch testing on the upper back used Finn chambers containing 0.01% DPC, with scoring done after 6 days according to International Contact Dermatitis Research Group standards. The patient cohort, mostly female, included alopecia areata with under or over 50% scalp involvement, alopecia totalis and alopecia universalis. Libraries were pooled for sequencing, and variation in per-sample TCR yields was attributed mainly to small differences in library volumes within the pool. The study tracked peripheral blood TCR repertoire changes in vivo during primary and secondary sensitization to the hapten diphenylcyclopropenone (DPC) in alopecia patients. Blood samples were taken from patients before sensitization (week 0) and at 2, 6 and about 24 weeks after DPC sensitization. About 28 alopecia patients gave blood for TCR sequencing at one to four time points (pre-sensitization, 2, 6 and 24 weeks). General study outcomes and caveats: Patch test score correlated positively with the number of PT1 expanded TCRs, reaching significance at thresholds 8, 16 and 32 but not at 4. No change with DPC sensitization was found in the number of TCRs above 1 in 1000 frequency, and no evidence of global repertoire structure alterations was found. After repeated subsampling, changes were observed in the strength of the expansion versus patch-test correlation and in the threshold at which the correlation became significant. Significantly more large CDR3 similarity clusters were formed by expanded TCRs than by pre-sensitization or healthy control sets, consistent with antigen-driven responses. Because every patient had alopecia, a presumed autoimmune disease, the patients' immune response might differ from that of healthy individuals.

CDR1 is given as SNHLY and CDR2 as FYNNEI, both from the germline V gene. After removal of 6 bases from V and 6 bases from J, the junction retains 8 bases not matched to a gene. The CDR3 numbers 15 residues from cysteine through phenylalanine. Only the CDR3 portion is preserved as DNA: 45 bases, with reading frame beginning at the first base. The meaning of the sample's time point label: pre-sensitization, week 0. The sample's treatment or condition label, decoded: therapeutic diphenylcyclopropenone sensitization with weekly scalp DPC. At each patch-test visit, blood was drawn before the patch test was applied. To be eligible, patients had to be aged 18 to 70, diagnosed with alopecia and judged suitable for DPC therapy, while pregnant patients were excluded. Total RNA was extracted from unfractionated whole blood collected in Tempus Blood RNA tubes. Preparation of the library involved RACE. These reads were obtained on a NextSeq 500. During library preparation, unique molecular identifiers were attached to individual cDNA molecules so that TCRs could be counted quantitatively and reproducibly. From each blood RNA sample, both TCR alpha and TCR beta chains were sequenced. The paper's data handling went like this. The median number of TCRs per sample was roughly 98,000, ranging from roughly 20,000 to 700,000. V, J and CDR3 annotation of the TCR reads was performed with the Decombinator software suite. Every sample was subsampled to the same number of TCRs (28,000) for the PS versus PT1 abundance plots. Expanded TCRs were defined as absent before sensitization and observed at least eight times at the 2-week time point. In-frame beta chains were kept once TCRdb had trimmed the public reads at Q25 with fastp and called clones with MiXCR. Duplicate CDR3 protein sequences are folded into a single record with the most common DNA and genes. The V and J calls follow TCRdb's processing rather than the paper's. This sample is represented by 100,000 to 150,000 distinct CDR3 sequences; about 13% of them were singletons. The ten largest make up 2.5% to 3% of the sample.

This clonotype was seen ten or more times. The antigen it binds to is not known. No quality values exist for individual bases; no much larger clone is one base distant. This receptor was obtained from a woman younger than 30 with alopecia areata. Some clones in this sample may be carry-over from other donors' samples. Material: whole blood, obtained in connection with sensitization to the hapten diphenylcyclopropenone (DPC). The rearrangement combines TRBV2 with TRBJ2-4; 10 junctional bases match TRBD2. At the DNA level, the sequence is TGTGCCAGCAGACAGAGCGGGGGGGCTTTAAACATTCAGTACTTC. This gives the protein CASRQSGGALNIQYF.